These T cell receptor beta chains were read from a single sample in a study of breast tumors, draining lymph nodes, adjacent tissues. TCRdb reprocessed the multiplex PCR reads with MiXCR, giving one entry per CDR3 protein. The table shows roughly 220,000 distinct CDR3 sequences, with around 35% occurring only once. Sequenced sample: axillary lymph node tissue. These receptor sequences come from a female donor with breast cancer. Some clones in this sample may be carry-over from other donors' samples. Each CDR3 is given with its conserved first and last residue. The D gene is left open where the match is weak. Size is stated for part of the rows, as once, few or many counts, or as a class when the clone is expanded.

TRBJ2-6 | - | once | TRBV6-4 | CASSERSTWANVLTF | TGTGCCAGCAGTGAGAGGTCTACCTGGGCCAACGTCCTGACTTTC
TRBJ2-3 | TRBD1 | many | TRBV5-1 | CASSLGGQGARGTDTQYF | TGCGCCAGCAGCTTGGGGGGACAGGGGGCTAGAGGCACAGATACGCAGTATTTT
TRBJ1-2 | TRBD1 | once | TRBV7-9 | CASSLATGGRSGYTF | TGTGCCAGCAGCTTAGCCACAGGGGGCAGGAGTGGCTACACCTTC
TRBJ2-7 | - | many | TRBV7-2 | CASSLSPSYEQYF | TGTGCCAGCAGCTTAAGCCCCTCCTACGAGCAGTACTTC
TRBJ1-5 | - | many | TRBV19 | CASKSYPTRLDNQPQHF | TGTGCCAGTAAGAGCTACCCGACCCGGTTAGACAATCAGCCCCAGCATTTT
TRBJ2-7 | TRBD2 | few | TRBV12-3/TRBV12-4 | CASSWGGGAGGEQYF | TGTGCCAGCAGTTGGGGCGGGGGGGCGGGAGGCGAGCAGTACTTC
TRBJ2-3 | - | few | TRBV6-5 | CASSHSEGTDTQYF | TGTGCCAGCAGTCACTCGGAGGGGACAGATACGCAGTATTTT
TRBJ1-2 | - | many | TRBV6-1 | CASSYNAGYTF | TGTGCCAGCAGCTACAATGCTGGCTACACCTTC
TRBJ1-3 | - | many | TRBV29-1 | CSVDLRGSGNTIYF | TGCAGCGTCGACCTCAGGGGCTCTGGAAACACCATATATTTT
TRBJ2-3 | TRBD1 | many | TRBV2 | CASAYQGADTDTQYF | TGTGCCAGCGCCTACCAGGGGGCGGACACAGATACGCAGTATTTT
TRBJ2-2 | - | many | TRBV11-3 | CASTTSAGVGAGELFF | TGTGCCAGCACCACCTCCGCAGGGGTGGGAGCCGGGGAGCTGTTTTTT
TRBJ2-7 | - | many | TRBV2 | CAEGGGFNEQYF | TGTGCCGAGGGGGGGGGATTCAACGAGCAGTACTTC
TRBJ1-6 | - | many | TRBV16 | CASSQGGNYNSPLHF | TGTGCCAGCAGCCAAGGAGGAAACTATAATTCACCCCTCCACTTT
TRBJ2-3 | TRBD2 | - | TRBV6-1 | CASRLNLIGGATDTQYF | TGTGCCAGCAGACTCAACCTCATCGGGGGGGCGACAGATACGCAGTATTTT
TRBJ2-7 | - | many | TRBV4-3 | CASSQDLVAYEQYF | TGCGCCAGCAGCCAAGATCTAGTGGCCTACGAGCAGTACTTC